These 26 T cell receptor beta chains originate from one sample sequenced in a study of T-cell reconstitution after alpha-beta-depleted transplantation in children. Unique molecular identifiers were incorporated during preparation of the TCRbeta library. Using its own MiXCR run on the PCR reads, TCRdb lists one record per CDR3 protein. The data show roughly 590,000 distinct CDR3 sequences, approximately 15% seen once. This specimen consisted of PBMCs from the stem cell graft donor, obtained from the stem cell graft. These receptors came from a human donor who donated a stem cell graft to a child with acute myeloid leukemia.

Concerning this clonotype itself: A read error may explain this, as a much larger clone is one base away. The CDR3 loop reads CASRFTGTGELSF. CDR3 DNA: TGTGCCAGCAGATTTACGGGGACCGGGGAGCTGTCTTTT. The chain employs TRBV27 and TRBJ2-2; perhaps D is TRBD1 or TRBD2 (5 bases each). CDR1 and CDR2 (germline): MNHEY, SMNVEV (reference sequence). CDR3 length: 13 amino acids.

The chain combines TRBV12-3 or TRBV12-4 with TRBJ2-2; TRBD2 is a possible D gene (5 bases). The CDR3 is 17 residues long. V lost 2 bases, J lost 1 base, and 14 bases lay in between. DNA for the CDR3: TGTGCCAGCAGTTTACCGGGCGGGCAGGAGAACACCGGGGAGCTGTTTTTT. Protein: CASSLPGGQENTGELFF.

This clonotype appeared many times. The chain employs TRBV15 and TRBJ1-1; 7 nucleotides match TRBD1. The trim removed 1 base at V and 1 base at J, leaving 3 bases unmatched. The CDR3 loop spans 15 amino acids. From germline, CDR1 is LNHNV and CDR2 YYDKDF (reference sequence). In nucleotides, the CDR3 is TGTGCCACCAGCAGAGCGGGACAGCGGAACACTGAAGCTTTCTTT. Protein product: CATSRAGQRNTEAFF.

In its sample, this clonotype was seen a few times. This chain connects TRBV15 to TRBJ1-1; tentative D call: TRBD1 (6 bases). V was pared by 0 bases and J by 1 base, with 9 bases between. This CDR3 has 15 residues. CDR1 LNHNV and CDR2 YYDKDF come from the germline V gene (reference sequence). The CDR3: CATSRDWDTNTEAFF. The CDR3 region has the DNA TGTGCCACCAGCAGAGATTGGGACACGAACACTGAAGCTTTCTTT.

This clonotype was counted a few times. This chain joins TRBV9 and TRBJ2-1; 9 bases match TRBD2. The CDR3 consists of 16 residues. The trim removed 2 bases at V and 8 bases at J, leaving 11 bases unmatched. Germline V gene sequence: CDR1 SGDLS, CDR2 YYNGEE. The CDR3 protein is CASSVSAGLASDEQFF. In DNA, the CDR3 is TGTGCCAGCAGCGTTTCCGCGGGACTAGCTTCCGATGAGCAGTTCTTC.

This clonotype was detected a few times. The chain carries TRBV7-9 and TRBJ2-5, with TRBD2 matching over 10 bases. The CDR3 is 17 residues long. Losses at the gene ends were 2 bases for V and 0 bases for J; bases not matched to a gene: 6. Per germline, CDR1 SEHNR and CDR2 FQNEAQ (reference sequence). CDR3 loop: CASSLSSGGPYQETQYF. DNA of the CDR3: TGTGCCAGCAGCTTAAGTAGCGGGGGGCCATACCAAGAGACCCAGTACTTC.

This clonotype was detected ten times or more. The chain carries TRBV20-1 and TRBJ2-1, with 9 bases that match TRBD1. CDR3 length equals 13 residues. CDR1 DFQATT and CDR2 SNEGSKA come from the germline V gene (reference sequence). V lost 3 bases and J lost 8; bases outside the gene matches: 5. CDR3 DNA sequence: TGCAGTGCTAGGGGGGGGACAGGGCATGAGCAGTTCTTC. Its translation: CSARGGTGHEQFF.

This clonotype was counted ten times or more. The J gene is TRBJ2-1, the V gene TRBV24-1; 14 bases map to TRBD2. Trimming took 9 bases from V and 5 from J; bases not matched to a gene: 2. The length of the CDR3 is 14 residues. CDR1 is KGHDR and CDR2 is SFDVKD in the germline V gene. CDR3 DNA sequence: TGTGCCACCTCGGGACTAGCGGGGGACAATGAGCAGTTCTTC. The encoded protein is CATSGLAGDNEQFF.

This sequence joins TRBV10-3 and TRBJ1-6, with D possibly being TRBD1 (5 bases). Germline CDR1 reads ENHRY; CDR2 reads SYGVKD. CDR3 length equals 15 residues. V lost 4 bases and J 5 bases, leaving 12 bases between the germline ends. Here the CDR3 DNA reads TGTGCCATCAGTGGTGGGGGATCGGATAATTCACCCCTCCACTTT. As protein: CAISGGGSDNSPLHF.

This clonotype was counted a few times. This chain links TRBV10-1 with TRBJ2-3, with 11 bases aligning to TRBD2. The CDR3 consists of 17 residues. CDR1 is WNHNN, CDR2 SYGVQD, per germline (reference sequence). The trim removed 3 bases at V and 2 bases at J, leaving 7 bases unmatched. CDR3 DNA sequence: TGCGCCAGCAGTGACCCCCTACTAGCGGGGGTCACAGATACGCAGTATTTT. Translating it yields CASSDPLLAGVTDTQYF.

There are many counts of this clonotype. V usage is TRBV29-1 and J usage is TRBJ2-2; possibly TRBD2 for D (5 bases). This CDR3 is 12 amino acids long. V was trimmed by 7 bases and J by 6 bases, leaving 12 bases between them. Germline CDR1 is SQVTM and CDR2 is ANQGSEA. The CDR3 coding sequence is TGCAGCGGCGGTGAACTAGCCGGGGAGCTGTTTTTT. This translates into CSGGELAGELFF.

In this sample, this clonotype turned up many times. CDR3 sequence: CASSGTGIDYEQYF. CDR3 DNA: TGTGCCAGCAGCGGAACAGGGATTGACTACGAGCAGTACTTC. The rearrangement joins TRBV12-3 or TRBV12-4 to TRBJ2-7; TRBD1 is a possible D gene (6 bases). This CDR3 has 14 residues. V lost 6 bases to trimming and J lost 3 bases, with 15 bases between them.

The rearrangement links TRBV7-9 to TRBJ2-7; 15 nucleotides match TRBD2. CDR1 and CDR2 (germline): SEHNR, FQNEAQ (reference sequence). The CDR3 sequence is 15 residues long. With 5 bases clipped from V and 9 bases from J, the junction kept 8 bases outside the gene matches. CDR3 sequence: CASSTGTSGGRWQYV. The CDR3 DNA reads TGTGCCAGCAGCACTGGGACTAGCGGGGGGCGGTGGCAGTACGTC.

This clonotype was picked up a small number of times. V usage is TRBV12-3 or TRBV12-4 and J usage is TRBJ1-2; 7 bases are a match to TRBD1. CDR3 length: 14 amino acids. Trimming cost V 4 bases and J 2 bases; bases outside gene matches: 4. In nucleotides, the CDR3 is TGTGCCAGCAGTTACGGGGACAGAAACTATGGCTACACCTTC. It translates to CASSYGDRNYGYTF.

This clonotype was seen only a few times. This chain connects TRBV7-9 to TRBJ2-7, with a tentative D call TRBD2 (5 bases). CDR3 length equals 14 residues. CDR1 SEHNR and CDR2 FQNEAQ come from the germline V gene (reference sequence). Deletions cut 6 bases from V and 2 bases from J, with 14 bases between. DNA for the CDR3: TGTGCCAGCAGGGTCGGGGATCCAACCTACGAGCAGTACTTC. Translation: CASRVGDPTYEQYF. Full variable domain (rest looked up from reference TRBV7-9 and TRBJ2-7): DTGVSQNPRHKITKRGQNVTFRCDPISEHNRLYWYRQTLGQGPEFLTYFQNEAQLEKSRLLSDRFSAERPKGSFSTLEIQRTEQGDSAMYLCASRVGDPTYEQYFGPGTRLTVT.

The chain recombines TRBV20-1 with TRBJ2-5; 15 positions agree with TRBD2. With V trimmed by 5 bases and J by 5 bases, 12 bases remained unmatched. The length of the CDR3 is 17 residues. Germline assignment: CDR1 DFQATT and CDR2 SNEGSKA (reference sequence). Here the CDR3 DNA reads TGCAGTGCTTTCTCTAAACCTGGGACTAGCGGGGGGGAGACCCAGTACTTC. This gives the protein CSAFSKPGTSGGETQYF.

This clonotype was counted ten times or more. The chain joins TRBV29-1 to TRBJ2-7; 7 bases line up with TRBD1. V shed 5 bases and J 2 bases; nucleotides not matched to a gene: 21. The germline V gene encodes CDR1 SQVTM and CDR2 ANQGSEA. This CDR3 spans 18 amino acids. The CDR3 DNA reads as TGCAGCGTTTTGACCCCACTATACGGGACAGTCAGTGCCTACGAGCAGTACTTC. Residues: CSVLTPLYGTVSAYEQYF.

This clonotype was observed at least ten times. This sequence joins TRBV12-3 or TRBV12-4 and TRBJ2-5; no definite D call. The ends were cut back, 5 bases at V and 5 bases at J, with 9 bases in the middle. This CDR3 is 12 amino acids long. The CDR3 sequence: CASSRAAETQYF. In DNA form, the CDR3 reads TGTGCCAGCAGTCGGGCCGCTGAGACCCAGTACTTC.

The chain is built from TRBV19 and TRBJ1-5; TRBD1 might be the D (5 bases). Trimming removed 3 bases from V and 6 bases from J, with 12 bases in between. The length of the CDR3 is 14 residues. The germline V gene has CDR1 LNHDA and CDR2 SQIVND (reference sequence). The CDR3 DNA follows: TGTGCCAGTAGTATCACGGGAAGGGGTCAGCCCCAGCATTTT. Its protein is CASSITGRGQPQHF.

CDR3: CASSPPRASSPLHF. CDR3 nucleotides: TGTGCCAGCAGTCCTCCGCGGGCGAGCTCACCCCTCCACTTT. This chain links TRBV7-9 with TRBJ1-6; D remains unclear. This CDR3 has 14 amino acids. Trimming removed 6 bases from V and 10 bases from J, with 16 bases in between. The germline gives CDR1 SEHNR, CDR2 FQNEAQ (reference sequence).

The chain employs TRBV4-2 and TRBJ2-6, with 9 bases that match TRBD1. The length of the CDR3 is 18 residues. Trimming removed 1 base from V and 1 base from J; junction bases left unmatched: 5. The V gene's germline CDR1 is LGHNA and CDR2 YNFKEQ. CDR3 nucleotides: TGTGCCAGCAGCCAAGCGGGACAGGGACCTTCTGGGGCCAACGTCCTGACTTTC. This translates into CASSQAGQGPSGANVLTF.

This clonotype was seen a single time. This rearrangement joins TRBV7-2 to TRBJ2-5; D unclear. This CDR3 has 15 residues. Germline V CDR1 and CDR2: SGHTA, FQGNSA. The germline V and J ends were trimmed by 5 bases and 1 base, with 14 bases remaining between them. This chain's CDR3 is CASSRPKRTQETQYF. CDR3 nucleotide sequence: TGTGCCAGCAGCCGTCCTAAGAGGACCCAAGAGACCCAGTACTTC.

Many counts were recorded for this clonotype. The chain uses TRBV6-1 and TRBJ1-3; D is uncertain. Looked up from germline, CDR1 is MNHNS and CDR2 is SASEGT. With 6 bases removed from V and 2 bases from J, the gap between germline ends came to 5 bases. This CDR3 spans 12 amino acids. The CDR3 loop is CASRAAGNTIYF. The CDR3 region has the DNA TGTGCCAGCAGGGCGGCTGGAAACACCATATATTTT.

The sample holds many counts of this clonotype. The J gene is TRBJ1-2, the V gene TRBV13; no clear D. Germline loops: CDR1 PRHDT, CDR2 FYEKMQ (reference sequence). The CDR3 loop spans 13 amino acids. The V end was cut by 5 bases, the J end by 4 bases, with 11 bases between. CDR3 nucleotides: TGTGCCAGCAGCCGCCCCGAGCTCTATGGCTACACCTTC. It is translated as CASSRPELYGYTF.

This sequence joins TRBV3-1 and TRBJ2-1; D is perhaps TRBD1 (6 bases). The CDR3 sequence is 14 residues long. The V end lost 4 bases, the J end lost 3 bases, and 10 bases lay between the germline ends. The germline CDR1 and CDR2 sequences are LGHDT and YNNKEL (reference sequence). Here the CDR3 DNA reads TGTGCCAGCAGCCTACAGGGCCTCTACAATGAGCAGTTCTTC. Encoded protein: CASSLQGLYNEQFF.

The rearrangement links TRBV29-1 to TRBJ2-7; D ambiguous. The V and J ends lost 3 bases and 3 bases respectively, with 12 bases between them. The germline V gene has CDR1 SQVTM and CDR2 ANQGSEA. CDR3 length equals 13 residues. CDR3 sequence (DNA): TGCAGCGTTGATGGTCTCGCAGGCTACGAGCAGTACTTC. It yields the protein CSVDGLAGYEQYF.